These T cell receptor beta chains were read from a single sample in a study of radiotherapy plus CTLA-4 blockade in lung cancer. Repertoires were generated with immunoSEQ multiplex PCR, while TCRdb's copy carries only in-frame clones and drops some. The sample yields roughly 120,000 clones, roughly 74% seen once. Sequencing used peripheral blood, obtained from a patient treated with radiotherapy plus ipilimumab. The receptors here all came from a human donor with non-small cell lung cancer who had a partial response to radiotherapy plus ipilimumab. Both conserved end residues are part of each CDR3. A D gene is named only where the DNA matches it firmly. Some rows mark clone size as missing; the rest say once, few, many or name a class of expanded clone.

D gene	clone size	V gene	J gene	CDR3 protein	CDR3 DNA
-	-	TRBV28	TRBJ2-3	CASTWGGSTDTQYF	TGTGCCAGCACCTGGGGCGGATCCACAGATACGCAGTATTTT
TRBD1	-	TRBV10-3	TRBJ1-1	CATGTGGGSNTEAFF	TGTGCCACCGGGACAGGGGGTGGTTCGAACACTGAAGCTTTCTTT
-	-	TRBV11-3	TRBJ1-3	CASSLTGTGNTIYF	TGTGCCAGCAGCTTAACAGGAACTGGAAACACCATATATTTT
TRBD2	-	TRBV18	TRBJ2-7	CASPPVETSGQLDGEQYF	TGTGCCAGCCCCCCGGTTGAAACTAGCGGGCAATTGGACGGCGAGCAGTACTTC
TRBD1	-	TRBV7-9	TRBJ2-7	CASSNQQGGSYEQYF	TGTGCCAGCAGCAATCAACAGGGGGGATCCTACGAGCAGTACTTC
TRBD1	-	TRBV28	TRBJ1-5	CASELGTGNQPQHF	TGTGCCAGCGAACTGGGGACAGGCAATCAGCCCCAGCATTTT
TRBD1	few	TRBV7-2	TRBJ1-4	CASSPGQGLNEKLFF	TGTGCCAGCAGCCCGGGACAGGGACTAAATGAAAAACTGTTTTTT
TRBD1	-	TRBV7-2	TRBJ1-5	CASSATGGQPQHF	TGTGCCAGCAGCGCCACAGGGGGTCAGCCCCAGCATTTT
-	-	TRBV13	TRBJ2-5	CASSSRQGQGETQYF	TGTGCCAGCAGCTCCCGGCAGGGTCAAGGGGAGACCCAGTACTTC
TRBD1	-	TRBV27	TRBJ1-2	CASSLSGTGKGYTF	TGTGCCAGCAGTTTATCGGGGACAGGGAAGGGCTACACCTTC
-	-	TRBV19	TRBJ1-5	CASSIDLFGGQPQHF	TGTGCCAGTAGTATAGATCTCTTCGGCGGTCAGCCCCAGCATTTT
TRBD2	-	TRBV28	TRBJ2-7	CASSRTSGSTPYEQYF	TGTGCCAGCAGTAGAACTAGCGGGAGTACCCCCTACGAGCAGTACTTC
-	-	TRBV7-9	TRBJ2-7	CASSFVAHEQYF	TGTGCCAGCAGCTTCGTGGCCCACGAGCAGTACTTC
TRBD1	-	TRBV19	TRBJ1-2	CASRSLGQVGQGYTF	TGTGCCAGTAGATCCCTAGGACAGGTGGGACAAGGCTACACCTTC
-	-	TRBV7-6	TRBJ2-5	CASSPYQETQYF	TGTGCCAGCAGCCCTTATCAAGAGACCCAGTACTTC
TRBD2	-	TRBV29-1	TRBJ2-1	CSVLSLAGGPTSEQFF	TGCAGCGTTTTGTCACTAGCGGGAGGGCCCACCAGTGAGCAGTTCTTC
-	-	TRBV29-1	TRBJ2-5	CSVVQYQETQYF	TGCAGCGTTGTACAGTACCAAGAGACCCAGTACTTC
TRBD1	-	TRBV9	TRBJ1-1	CASSAQGGSNTEAFF	TGTGCCAGCAGCGCCCAGGGGGGCTCAAACACTGAAGCTTTCTTT
TRBD2	-	TRBV9	TRBJ2-5	CASSVGLAGVRETQYF	TGTGCCAGCAGCGTCGGACTAGCGGGAGTTCGAGAGACCCAGTACTTC
TRBD2	-	TRBV28	TRBJ2-2	CASSDSGSRSRGELFF	TGTGCCAGCAGTGATAGCGGGAGCCGTAGTAGGGGGGAGCTGTTTTTT
-	-	TRBV10-3	TRBJ1-1	CAISKTTGDTEAFF	TGTGCCATCAGTAAGACAACGGGGGACACTGAAGCTTTCTTT
TRBD1	-	TRBV11-2	TRBJ2-7	CASSSQGPSAEQYF	TGTGCCAGCAGCTCACAGGGGCCGTCGGCCGAGCAGTACTTC
-	-	TRBV6-5	TRBJ2-3	CATKLFGEDTQYF	TGTGCCACCAAACTGTTCGGGGAAGATACGCAGTATTTT
-	-	TRBV5-1	TRBJ2-1	CASSLGLGNNEQFF	TGCGCCAGCAGTTTAGGCCTCGGGAACAATGAGCAGTTCTTC
-	-	TRBV6-6	TRBJ2-1	CASSYDLAIDEQFF	TGTGCCAGCAGTTACGACCTAGCGATCGATGAGCAGTTCTTC
TRBD1	few	TRBV28	TRBJ2-1	CASNRGVHNEQFF	TGTGCCAGCAACAGGGGGGTTCACAATGAGCAGTTCTTC
TRBD1	-	TRBV19	TRBJ2-3	CASSSRQGRTDTQYF	TGTGCCAGTAGTTCCAGACAGGGCCGCACAGATACGCAGTATTTT
TRBD1	-	TRBV28	TRBJ1-1	CASSLSTGAWRAFF	TGTGCCAGCAGTTTATCTACAGGGGCGTGGCGGGCTTTCTTT
-	-	TRBV9	TRBJ2-3	CASSPIDTQYF	TGTGCCAGCAGCCCAATCGATACGCAGTATTTT
TRBD1	-	TRBV7-2	TRBJ1-2	CASSEGQNYGYTF	TGTGCCAGCAGCGAGGGACAGAACTATGGCTACACCTTC
-	-	TRBV4-1	TRBJ2-7	CASSQEMAREVRTYEQYF	TGCGCCAGCAGCCAAGAGATGGCCCGTGAGGTTCGCACCTACGAGCAGTACTTC
TRBD2	-	TRBV6-1	TRBJ2-1	CASSERSGNDEQFF	TGTGCCAGCAGTGAGCGTAGCGGGAATGATGAGCAGTTCTTC
-	-	TRBV28	TRBJ2-1	CASSGTRYSGNEQFF	TGTGCCAGCAGTGGAACTAGATACTCCGGGAATGAGCAGTTCTTC
TRBD1	-	TRBV18	TRBJ2-7	CASSPGTGGREQYF	TGTGCCAGCTCACCCGGGACAGGGGGTCGGGAGCAGTACTTC
TRBD1	-	TRBV5-1	TRBJ1-1	CASSLARQGSTEAFF	TGCGCCAGCAGCTTGGCCAGACAGGGGTCCACTGAAGCTTTCTTT
-	few	TRBV5-1	TRBJ2-1	CASSPSLAIGEQFF	TGCGCCAGCAGCCCCAGCCTAGCTATTGGCGAGCAGTTCTTC
-	-	TRBV13	TRBJ2-1	CASSRISNEQFF	TGTGCCAGCAGTCGTATCAGTAATGAGCAGTTCTTC
TRBD2	-	TRBV20-1	TRBJ2-1	CSARLANEQFF	TGCAGTGCGAGACTAGCCAATGAGCAGTTCTTC
-	-	TRBV11-2	TRBJ2-1	CASSLVLGGINEQFF	TGTGCCAGCAGCTTGGTACTAGGCGGGATCAATGAGCAGTTCTTC
TRBD1	-	TRBV9	TRBJ1-2	CASSGLTGGNYGYTF	TGTGCCAGCAGCGGACTGACAGGGGGCAACTATGGCTACACCTTC
-	-	TRBV7-3	TRBJ2-1	CASSSTSGNEQFF	TGTGCCAGCAGCTCTACCTCCGGGAATGAGCAGTTCTTC
-	-	TRBV6-4	TRBJ2-3	CASSERESDTQYF	TGTGCCAGCAGTGAACGGGAGTCAGATACGCAGTATTTT
-	-	TRBV30	TRBJ1-2	CAWSQGINYGYTF	TGTGCCTGGAGCCAGGGTATTAACTATGGCTACACCTTC
-	once	TRBV9	TRBJ2-7	CASSVGSGTVYEQYF	TGTGCCAGCAGCGTCGGGTCAGGGACTGTCTACGAGCAGTACTTC
-	once	TRBV6-5	TRBJ1-5	CASSLDRNQPQHF	TGTGCCAGCAGCCTAGACAGAAATCAGCCCCAGCATTTT
-	-	TRBV7-8	TRBJ2-4	CASSPRGGKNIQYF	TGTGCCAGCAGCCCAAGAGGGGGTAAAAACATTCAGTACTTC
TRBD2	-	TRBV11-1	TRBJ2-5	CASSLSRTSGSRETQYF	TGTGCCAGCAGCTTAAGCAGGACTAGCGGGAGTAGGGAGACCCAGTACTTC
-	-	TRBV4-1	TRBJ2-7	CASSQDSGRYEQYF	TGCGCCAGCAGCCAAGATTCAGGGCGCTACGAGCAGTACTTC
TRBD2	-	TRBV5-4	TRBJ2-3	CASRPTLADHLRSSTDTQYF	TGTGCCAGCAGGCCGACACTAGCGGATCACTTAAGATCTAGCACAGATACGCAGTATTTT
-	-	TRBV15	TRBJ1-2	CATSRAGGRWDGYTF	TGTGCCACCAGCAGAGCGGGGGGCCGATGGGATGGCTACACCTTC
-	-	TRBV5-1	TRBJ1-2	CASSTPGSLYGYTF	TGCGCCAGCAGCACTCCGGGATCTCTCTATGGCTACACCTTC
TRBD1	once	TRBV7-2	TRBJ1-1	CASTSDRGREAFF	TGTGCCAGCACCTCTGACAGGGGGCGAGAAGCTTTCTTT
TRBD1	few	TRBV6-1	TRBJ2-7	CASSVTGGGSYEQYF	TGTGCCAGCAGTGTTACAGGGGGAGGTTCGTACGAGCAGTACTTC
-	-	TRBV7-2	TRBJ1-5	CASSLSYGVYQPQHF	TGTGCCAGCAGCTTAAGTTACGGAGTCTATCAGCCCCAGCATTTT
TRBD1	-	TRBV6-5	TRBJ1-5	CASSPGTGNVQPQHF	TGTGCCAGCAGTCCCGGGACAGGGAACGTTCAGCCCCAGCATTTT
TRBD1	-	TRBV6-1	TRBJ1-1	CASSLGQGGTEAFF	TGTGCCAGCAGTCTGGGACAGGGGGGGACTGAAGCTTTCTTT
TRBD1	-	TRBV5-6	TRBJ1-1	CASSLADRLNTEAFF	TGTGCCAGCAGCTTGGCGGACAGGTTGAACACTGAAGCTTTCTTT
TRBD2	-	TRBV23-1	TRBJ2-1	CASSQSRRTSGSAAPFSYNEQFF	TGCGCCAGCAGTCAATCCCGCAGGACTAGCGGGAGTGCGGCCCCTTTCTCCTACAATGAGCAGTTCTTC
TRBD1	-	TRBV10-1	TRBJ2-1	CASSESGTAVYNEQFF	TGCGCCAGCAGTGAGTCGGGGACAGCAGTTTACAATGAGCAGTTCTTC
-	-	TRBV7-2	TRBJ2-1	CASGLDTYNEQFF	TGTGCCAGCGGCCTCGATACCTACAATGAGCAGTTCTTC